This TCR beta chain was captured by sequencing in a study of cytomegalovirus exposure and HLA in healthy donors. The overall study: According to later analysis, the same platform produced the 120 or so validation and approximately 700 first-cohort repertoires. Findings and limits, study-wide: The study listed some 160 cytomegalovirus-associated TCR beta chains. Generally TCR sequences proved uncommon, though certain public TCRs appeared in numerous donors. One later analysis, an examination of the 120 or so validation repertoires, found that first-cohort TCR clusters tended to co-occur in them.

The germline V gene has CDR1 MNHEY and CDR2 SMNVEV (reference sequence). V dropped 4 bases and J dropped 0; count of bases not matched to a gene: 9. The CDR3 loop spans 16 amino acids. Method: immunoSEQ multiplex PCR; TCRdb's copy keeps in-frame clones and lacks some. The data show around 150,000 clones, about 86% seen once. Notes on this clone: As yet, its antigen is unknown.

The chain combines TRBV27 with TRBJ2-7; 7 positions match TRBD2. Sequenced material: PBMCs. The receptor comes from a woman under 30 in good health and CMV-seropositive. The CDR3 nucleotides read TGTGCCAGCAGTTACTCGAGCCGGGACTACTCCTACGAGCAGTACTTC. It is translated as CASSYSSRDYSYEQYF.